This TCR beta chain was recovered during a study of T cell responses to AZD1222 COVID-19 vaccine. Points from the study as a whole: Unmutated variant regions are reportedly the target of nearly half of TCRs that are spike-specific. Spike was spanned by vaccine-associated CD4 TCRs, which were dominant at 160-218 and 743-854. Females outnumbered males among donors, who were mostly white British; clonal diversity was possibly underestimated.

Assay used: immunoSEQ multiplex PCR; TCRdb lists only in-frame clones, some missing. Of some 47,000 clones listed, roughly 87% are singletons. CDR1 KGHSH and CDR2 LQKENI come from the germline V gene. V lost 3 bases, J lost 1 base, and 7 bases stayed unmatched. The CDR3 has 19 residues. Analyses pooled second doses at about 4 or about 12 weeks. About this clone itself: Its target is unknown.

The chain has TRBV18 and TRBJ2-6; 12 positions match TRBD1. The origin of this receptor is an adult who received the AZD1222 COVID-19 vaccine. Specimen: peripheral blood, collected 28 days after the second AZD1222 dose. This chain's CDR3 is CASSPGTGGVGSGANVLTF. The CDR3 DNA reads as TGTGCCAGCTCACCGGGGACAGGGGGCGTCGGTTCTGGGGCCAACGTCCTGACTTTC.